These 23 T cell receptor beta chains originate from one sample sequenced in a study of blood T cell repertoires in COVID-19 (dated by TCRdb to about 2020). The method was the immunoSEQ multiplex PCR assay. Imported from immuneACCESS, the table was reduced by TCRdb to in-frame sequences with V and J called. These copies leave out some clones; in studies compared against another copy, an unresolved V gene accounts for under half, and the cause of the remainder is not known. The sample profile shows fewer than 200,000 clones; roughly 84% of them were found once. The ten largest clones take up approximately 5.4% of the sample. Sequenced input: peripheral blood. These receptors came from a woman between 50 and 59 years old with COVID-19, enrolled during active disease.

This chain joins TRBV2 and TRBJ2-1, with D possibly matching TRBD2 (5 bases). Germline V gives CDR1 SNHLY, CDR2 FYNNEI. Between the trimmed V and J ends, which lost 3 bases and 5 bases, there was a span of 8 bases. This CDR3 contains 13 residues. The DNA for the CDR3 is TGTGCCAGCAGTGAGCTAGCTAACAATGAGCAGTTCTTC. It specifies CASSELANNEQFF.

This clone came up once. This chain joins TRBV7-8 and TRBJ1-5; no clear D. Germline lookup yields CDR1 SGHVS and CDR2 FQNEAQ. V lost 5 bases to trimming and J lost 0 bases, with 11 bases between them. The length of the CDR3 is 15 residues. CDR3 sequence: CASSREPYSNQPQHF. The CDR3 DNA reads as TGTGCCAGCAGCCGAGAACCCTATAGCAATCAGCCCCAGCATTTT.

The rearrangement links TRBV11-1 to TRBJ2-5; 7 nucleotides line up with TRBD1. The CDR3 sequence is 14 residues long. Germline CDR1 and CDR2: SGHAT and FQDESV (reference sequence). Trimming took 4 bases from V and 4 from J; bases not matched to a gene: 6. The CDR3 loop reads CASSSGDRVETQYF. CDR3 DNA: TGTGCCAGCAGCTCCGGCGACAGGGTAGAGACCCAGTACTTC. Looking up the rest from reference TRBV11-1 and TRBJ2-5 gives the full variable domain: EAEVAQSPRYKITEKSQAVAFWCDPISGHATLYWYRQILGQGPELLVQFQDESVVDDSQLPKDRFSAERLKGVDSTLKIQPAELGDSAMYLCASSSGDRVETQYFGPGTRLLVL.

The V and J genes are TRBV11-2 and TRBJ2-1; 10 positions agree with TRBD2. The CDR3 loop spans 15 amino acids. V gave up 3 bases and J gave up 6 bases; unmatched junction bases: 5. Germline V gives CDR1 SGHAT, CDR2 FQNNGV. In DNA, the CDR3 is TGTGCCAGCAGCTTCGAAGCGGGGGGGTTCAATGAGCAGTTCTTC. Encoded protein: CASSFEAGGFNEQFF.

V gene TRBV4-2 combines with J gene TRBJ2-7; 9 bases fit TRBD1. This CDR3 is built from 14 residues. Losses at the gene ends were 1 base for V and 7 bases for J; bases not matched to a gene: 5. Germline V lookup: CDR1 LGHNA, CDR2 YNFKEQ. The CDR3 loop reads CASSQAGTGKEQYF. The CDR3 DNA reads TGTGCCAGCAGCCAAGCCGGGACAGGGAAAGAGCAGTACTTC.

V is TRBV19 and J is TRBJ2-7; TRBD2 might be the D (6 bases). The CDR3 sequence is 13 residues long. Germline values: CDR1 LNHDA, CDR2 SQIVND (reference sequence). Trimming left V 4 bases short and J 6 bases short, with 13 bases between. The CDR3: CASSTPLGGEQYF. CDR3 DNA: TGTGCCAGTAGTACCCCCCTGGGAGGCGAGCAGTACTTC.

The rearrangement links TRBV9 to TRBJ1-6; 7 bases match TRBD1. V lost 2 bases to trimming and J lost 7 bases; unmatched junction nucleotides: 6. This CDR3 comprises 15 residues. Germline-derived CDR1 and CDR2 are SGDLS and YYNGEE. The CDR3 sequence: CASSVEQGKNSPLHF. The CDR3 bases are TGTGCCAGCAGCGTCGAACAGGGGAAAAATTCACCCCTCCACTTT.

V and J are TRBV3-1 (or the pseudogene TRBV3-2) and TRBJ2-5; a possible D gene is TRBD2 (6 bases). Germline-derived CDR1 and CDR2 are LGHDT and YNNKEL (reference sequence). This CDR3 has 11 amino acids. V was clipped by 3 bases and J by 11 bases, with 10 bases between them. The CDR3, as DNA: TGTGCCAGCAGCCACCCGGAGGGGCAGTACTTC. Translating it yields CASSHPEGQYF.

The chain has TRBV12-5 and TRBJ1-5; D perhaps matches TRBD1 (5 bases). The V end was cut by 7 bases, the J end by 7 bases, with 11 bases between. There are 12 residues in the CDR3. CDR1 LGHNT and CDR2 FRNRAP come from the germline V gene. CDR3 in DNA: TGTGCTAGTGTCCAGGGTGTCCAGCCCCAGCATTTT. Translating it yields CASVQGVQPQHF.

This clone was found once. This chain joins TRBV28 and TRBJ1-5; 8 positions match TRBD1. From germline, CDR1 is MDHEN and CDR2 SYDVKM. J lost 1 base, V lost 5 bases, and 7 bases had no gene match. The CDR3 totals 16 residues. The CDR3 spells CASSRETGVSNQPQHF. The CDR3 coding sequence is TGTGCCAGCAGTCGCGAGACAGGGGTAAGCAATCAGCCCCAGCATTTT.

The rearrangement joins TRBV9 to TRBJ1-3; 7 bases match TRBD1. J gave up 2 bases and V 0 bases, and 8 bases lay outside the gene matches. The germline V gene encodes CDR1 SGDLS and CDR2 YYNGEE. The CDR3 covers 17 residues. The CDR3 protein is CASSVGVRGYAGNTIYF. DNA for the CDR3: TGTGCCAGCAGCGTAGGGGTCAGGGGGTATGCTGGAAACACCATATATTTT. The whole variable domain, filled in from reference TRBV9 and TRBJ1-3, reads DSGVTQTPKHLITATGQRVTLRCSPRSGDLSVYWYQQSLDQGLQFLIQYYNGEERAKGNILERFSAQQFPDLHSELNLSSLELGDSALYFCASSVGVRGYAGNTIYFGEGSWLTVV.

The chain joins TRBV30 to TRBJ2-3; 8 nucleotides line up with TRBD1. The CDR3 consists of 16 residues. V dropped 0 bases and J dropped 1; count of bases not matched to a gene: 6. The V gene's germline CDR1 is GTSNPN and CDR2 SVGIG (reference sequence). CDR3 nucleotides: TGTGCCTGGAGTGTACGAGACAGGGGCCGCACAGATACGCAGTATTTT. Translated: CAWSVRDRGRTDTQYF. The variable domain in full, with the rest retrieved from reference TRBV30 and TRBJ2-3, is SQTIHQWPATLVQPVGSPLSLECTVEGTSNPNLYWYRQAAGRGLQLLFYSVGIGQISSEVPQNLSASRPQDRQFILSSKKLLLSDSGFYLCAWSVRDRGRTDTQYFGPGTRLTVL.

The chain carries TRBV19 and TRBJ1-2; the match to TRBD1 covers 7 bases. J was trimmed by 0 bases and V by 3 bases; bases with no gene match: 7. The CDR3 length is 16 residues. CDR1 LNHDA and CDR2 SQIVND come from the germline V gene (reference sequence). CDR3 in DNA: TGTGCCAGTAGTATTGCAGGGGGATCAGCTAACTATGGCTACACCTTC. This translates into CASSIAGGSANYGYTF.

The chain uses TRBV21-1 and TRBJ2-7; no check of the table's D call, TRBD2, against the DNA was made. TRBV21-1 is noted as a pseudogene. The CDR3 sequence is 15 residues long. The CDR3 protein is CASSTGLAGRGEQYF. As DNA, the CDR3 is TGTGCCAGCAGCACTGGACTAGCGGGGCGGGGGGAGCAGTACTTC.

The chain joins TRBV7-2 to TRBJ1-4, with 10 bases fitting TRBD1. The CDR3 is 13 residues long. CDR1 is SGHTA and CDR2 is FQGNSA in the germline V gene. J lost 6 bases, V lost 10 bases, and 5 bases had no gene match. The CDR3 DNA follows: TGTGCCAAGTACGGGACAGGGGATGAAAAACTGTTTTTT. It is translated as CAKYGTGDEKLFF.

The genes are TRBV4-1 and TRBJ1-2, with D perhaps matching TRBD1 (6 bases). The CDR3 is made up of 15 amino acids. V was cut by 2 bases and J by 11 bases, with 21 bases left in between. Per germline, CDR1 MGHRA and CDR2 YSYEKL. The CDR3 protein is CASSQPTDSLRRYTF. The CDR3 DNA reads as TGCGCCAGCAGCCAACCGACGGACAGTCTTAGGAGGTACACCTTC.

The rearrangement uses TRBV30 and TRBJ2-7; 9 bases fit TRBD1. The J segment lost 5 bases and the V segment lost 5 bases, leaving 7 bases of the junction unmatched. Per germline, CDR1 GTSNPN and CDR2 SVGIG (reference sequence). The CDR3 runs 13 residues. CDR3 sequence reads: CAWEGTGLNEQYF. The CDR3 DNA reads TGTGCCTGGGAGGGGACAGGGCTCAACGAGCAGTACTTC. Combining the CDR3 with reference TRBV30 and TRBJ2-7 gives the whole variable domain SQTIHQWPATLVQPVGSPLSLECTVEGTSNPNLYWYRQAAGRGLQLLFYSVGIGQISSEVPQNLSASRPQDRQFILSSKKLLLSDSGFYLCAWEGTGLNEQYFGPGTRLTVT.

The chain uses TRBV7-2 and TRBJ1-1; a weak D match, TRBD1 (6 bases). This CDR3 comprises 15 residues. CDR1 SGHTA and CDR2 FQGNSA come from the germline V gene. Trimming removed 5 bases from V and 7 bases from J, with 20 bases in between. The CDR3 here is CASSPDPTGKYEAFF. For the CDR3, the DNA is TGTGCCAGCAGCCCGGACCCGACAGGAAAATATGAAGCTTTCTTT.

The chain is built from TRBV7-3 and TRBJ2-7, with D unclear. Trimming left V 4 bases short and J 6 bases short, with 10 bases between. Germline lookup yields CDR1 SGHTA and CDR2 FQGTGA. The CDR3 length is 12 residues. In nucleotides, the CDR3 is TGTGCCAGCAGCTCCCCCGGTGGCGAGCAGTACTTC. Amino acid sequence: CASSSPGGEQYF.

The V gene is TRBV29-1, the J gene TRBJ2-3; 9 positions agree with TRBD2. With V trimmed by 6 bases and J by 1 base, 2 bases remained unmatched. This CDR3 contains 13 residues. Per the germline V gene, CDR1 is SQVTM and CDR2 is ANQGSEA. Here the CDR3 reads CSVIAGGTDTQYF. The CDR3 DNA is TGCAGCGTAATAGCGGGGGGCACAGATACGCAGTATTTT.

This chain links TRBV7-9 with TRBJ2-1; D not resolved. CDR3 length: 11 amino acids. Germline V gene data show CDR1 as SEHNR and CDR2 as FQNEAQ (reference sequence). The V end was cut by 0 bases, the J end by 10 bases, with 4 bases between. The CDR3 sequence: CASSLAAEQFF. In DNA form, the CDR3 reads TGTGCCAGCAGCTTAGCAGCGGAGCAGTTCTTC.

V and J are TRBV9 and TRBJ2-3, with 7 bases fitting TRBD2. The CDR3 runs to 14 residues. CDR1 and CDR2 (germline): SGDLS, YYNGEE. J gave up 6 bases and V 1 base, and 5 bases lay outside the gene matches. The CDR3 here is CASSVLAAGDTQYF. DNA for the CDR3: TGTGCCAGCAGCGTACTAGCGGCTGGGGATACGCAGTATTTT.

The chain combines TRBV7-3 with TRBJ2-2; TRBD2 matches at 8 bases. The CDR3 covers 16 residues. The junction had 12 bases not matched to a gene; V was cut back by 5 bases and J by 7 bases. Germline loops: CDR1 SGHTA, CDR2 FQGTGA. The CDR3 DNA reads TGTGCCAGCAGCGACACCCGGCAGCGGGGGCACGGGGAGCTGTTTTTT. As protein: CASSDTRQRGHGELFF.